Listed below are T cell receptor beta chains from one sample, sequenced in a study of T-cell reconstitution after alpha-beta-depleted transplantation in children. Each CDR3 protein is one row after TCRdb ran MiXCR on the PCR reads. Of 80,000 to 100,000 distinct CDR3 sequences in the sample, less than 25% are singletons; the top ten hold 20% to 25%. The specimen was PBMCs, collected before TCRalphabeta/CD19-depleted stem cell transplant. The receptors stem from a boy aged 2 to 10 with acute lymphoblastic leukemia, due to receive a stem cell transplant. CDR3s include the opening cysteine and the closing phenylalanine or tryptophan. A D gene is named only where the DNA matches it firmly. A clone size is listed for some rows: how often the clone was seen (once, few, many), or a class if it is expanded.

J gene | clone size | V gene | D gene | CDR3 DNA | CDR3 protein
TRBJ2-2 | . | TRBV5-1 | . | TGCGCCAGCAGCGACGGGACTGGTACCGGGGAGCTGTTTTTT | CASSDGTGTGELFF
TRBJ2-1 | . | TRBV20-1 | . | TGCAGTGCTTGGATAGGCCCAAGCTCCTACAATGAGCAGTTCTTC | CSAWIGPSSYNEQFF
TRBJ2-1 | few | TRBV21-1 | . | TGTGCCAGCAGCAAATCCCGGGACAGGGATCTGGAGGGTGAGCAGTTCTTC | CASSKSRDRDLEGEQFF
TRBJ2-3 | once | TRBV28 | TRBD2 | TGTGCCAGCAGTCCACGGACTAGCGGAGGGGATACGCAGTATTTT | CASSPRTSGGDTQYF
TRBJ1-2 | few | TRBV3-1 | . | TGTGCCAGCAGCCAAGGCACGAGAGGCTACACCTTC | CASSQGTRGYTF
TRBJ2-7 | once | TRBV5-1 | TRBD1 | TGCGCCAGCAGCTCGACAGGGGGAGCCTACGAGCAGTACTTC | CASSSTGGAYEQYF
TRBJ2-3 | few | TRBV4-3 | . | TGCGCCAGCAGCCAAGAAACGCAAATTCAGTATTTT | CASSQETQIQYF
TRBJ2-1 | . | TRBV5-1 | TRBD2 | TGCGCCAGCAGCTTGGGGCTGACTAGCGGGATACTCGATGAGCAGTTCTTC | CASSLGLTSGILDEQFF
TRBJ2-7 | . | TRBV25-1 | TRBD1 | TGTGCCAGCAGTGAACCCGACAATGACAGGGGGGATGTGGGCGAGCAGTACTTC | CASSEPDNDRGDVGEQYF
TRBJ1-2 | few | TRBV4-2 | TRBD1 | TGTGCCAGCAGCCAACCGACAGGGATTCGGGACTATGGCTACACCTTC | CASSQPTGIRDYGYTF
TRBJ2-5 | many | TRBV29-1 | . | TGCAGCGCAACACAAGAGACCCAGTACTTC | CSATQETQYF
TRBJ1-4 | . | TRBV20-1 | TRBD1 | TGCAGTGCGACTCCTGGACAGGCGAATGAAAAACTGTTTTTT | CSATPGQANEKLFF
TRBJ2-2 | . | TRBV11-2 | TRBD1 | TGTGCCAGCAGCCAGGGGACAGCGATTTCCGGGGAGCTGTTTTTT | CASSQGTAISGELFF
TRBJ2-2 | . | TRBV29-1 | TRBD1 | TGCAGCGTTGGTCAACAGGGGAGCACCGGGGAGCTGTTTTTT | CSVGQQGSTGELFF
TRBJ2-1 | many | TRBV7-8 | TRBD2 | TGTGCCAGCAGCCCCCGGGGGGGCTTGGGCAATGAGCAGTTCTTC | CASSPRGGLGNEQFF
TRBJ1-1 | . | TRBV28 | . | TGTGCCAGCAGCCCGTCCCTCGGGGCTTTCTTT | CASSPSLGAFF
TRBJ1-1 | . | TRBV11-2 | . | TGTGCCAGCAGCTTCGACCGATTAGGTACTGAAGCTTTCTTT | CASSFDRLGTEAFF
TRBJ1-5 | few | TRBV28 | TRBD1 | TGTGCCAGCAAGCAGACGCAGGGGGCGAGACAGCCCCAGCATTTT | CASKQTQGARQPQHF
TRBJ2-1 | many | TRBV5-1 | TRBD2 | TGCGCCAGCCGGTTAGCGGGAGAAACCTACAATGAGCAGTTCTTC | CASRLAGETYNEQFF
TRBJ1-2 | many | TRBV12-3/TRBV12-4 | . | TGTGCCAGCAGCCTTCTCAGAGATGAGGTTGGCTACACCTTC | CASSLLRDEVGYTF
TRBJ1-5 | many | TRBV28 | TRBD1 | TGTGCCAGCAGTCCCAGACAGGGGCATCAGCCCCAGCATTTT | CASSPRQGHQPQHF
TRBJ2-7 | many | TRBV10-2 | . | TGCGCCAGCACGCGAGCTCCACCCTCCTACGAGCAGTACTTC | CASTRAPPSYEQYF
TRBJ1-2 | many | TRBV7-2 | . | TGTGCCAGCAGTGAAAGGACGGATGGCTACACCTTC | CASSERTDGYTF
TRBJ1-5 | many | TRBV20-1 | TRBD1 | TGCAGTGCCAAGGACAGGGAGGGAAATCAGCCCCAGCATTTT | CSAKDREGNQPQHF
TRBJ2-5 | . | TRBV24-1 | TRBD2 | TGTGCCACCAGTCGAACTAGCGGGTTTCAAGAGACCCAGTACTTC | CATSRTSGFQETQYF
TRBJ1-4 | . | TRBV5-1 | . | TGCGCCAGCAGCATGGAGGGGACAACTAATGAAAAACTGTTTTTT | CASSMEGTTNEKLFF
TRBJ1-1 | . | TRBV25-1 | . | TGTGCCAGCAGAAAGAACGGGGGCTCGAAAGCTTTCTTT | CASRKNGGSKAFF
TRBJ1-5 | once | TRBV20-1 | TRBD1 | TGCAGTGCTAGGGAGGGACAGGGGGCTCAGCCCCAGCATTTT | CSAREGQGAQPQHF
TRBJ2-5 | . | TRBV29-1 | . | TGCAGCGTTCAGAAGGGCAGGGTAAGCCAAGAGACCCAGTACTTC | CSVQKGRVSQETQYF